One and the same sample provided the 22 T cell receptor beta chains below, sequenced in a study. Via MiXCR, TCRdb re-called the RT-PCR reads, giving one row per CDR3 protein. Of about 700,000 distinct CDR3 sequences listed, 13% to 15% were seen once; the top ten hold 3.6%. Sequencing was performed on memory CD4+ T cells from blood. The receptors here all came from a female donor in good health, serving as a healthy control.

The genes are TRBV3-1 and TRBJ1-1, with TRBD1 matching over 9 bases. Trimming at V came to 7 bases and at J to 1 base, leaving 4 bases not matched to a gene. Germline CDR1 LGHDT, CDR2 YNNKEL (reference sequence). This CDR3 is built from 14 residues. The CDR3 here is CASNRGLSNTEAFF. The CDR3 bases are TGTGCCAGCAACAGGGGGCTCTCGAACACTGAAGCTTTCTTT.

This clonotype was counted a few times. The chain links TRBV5-6 to TRBJ2-7; TRBD1 agrees at 11 bases. Looked up from germline, CDR1 is SGHDT and CDR2 is YYEEEE. This CDR3 is built from 16 residues. The trim removed 3 bases at V and 2 bases at J, leaving 7 bases unmatched. Here the CDR3 DNA reads TGTGCCAGCAGCTGGGGCGGGACAGGGGGAACCTACGAGCAGTACTTC. Protein: CASSWGGTGGTYEQYF.

This chain connects TRBV3-1 to TRBJ2-2, with D hard to call. The CDR3 length is 13 residues. Germline V gene data show CDR1 as LGHDT and CDR2 as YNNKEL (reference sequence). The ends were cut back, 7 bases at V and 6 bases at J, with 12 bases in the middle. The CDR3 region has the DNA TGTGCCAGCAACCTGGGTATGGCCGGGGAGCTGTTTTTT. It is translated as CASNLGMAGELFF.

The sample holds a few counts of this clonotype. This chain connects TRBV6-2 or TRBV6-3 to TRBJ2-3; tentatively, D is TRBD2 (6 bases). CDR3 size: 15 residues. CDR1 and CDR2 (germline): MNHEY, SVGEGT. The V end lost 6 bases, the J end lost 0 bases, and 13 bases lay between the germline ends. The CDR3 sequence is CASRAGGASTDTQYF. CDR3 DNA sequence: TGTGCCAGCAGAGCCGGGGGTGCTAGCACAGATACGCAGTATTTT.

V gene TRBV6-1 combines with J gene TRBJ1-2, with 7 bases identical to TRBD1. Germline V lookup: CDR1 MNHNS, CDR2 SASEGT. This CDR3 contains 15 residues. Unmatched junction bases numbered 8, after V lost 1 base and J lost 6 bases. CDR3 loop: CASSEEPGQLNGYTF. The CDR3 DNA sequence: TGTGCCAGCAGTGAAGAGCCGGGACAGTTGAATGGCTACACCTTC.

This chain joins TRBV28 and TRBJ1-5; maybe TRBD1 (5 bases). Germline CDR1 reads MDHEN; CDR2 reads SYDVKM. Trimming cost V 4 bases and J 5 bases, with 12 bases left between them. This CDR3 is 14 amino acids long. DNA for the CDR3: TGTGCCAGCAGTTGGGGGGTCGGAGATCAGCCCCAGCATTTT. Its translation: CASSWGVGDQPQHF.

The sample holds a few counts of this clonotype. This chain uses TRBV3-1 with TRBJ2-3; a possible D gene is TRBD1 (6 bases). Germline V gene sequence: CDR1 LGHDT, CDR2 YNNKEL (reference sequence). The CDR3 length is 15 residues. Trimming removed 1 base at V and 0 bases at J, with 8 bases between. The CDR3 DNA follows: TGTGCCAGCAGCCAAGTTCAGGGGAGCACAGATACGCAGTATTTT. Its translation is CASSQVQGSTDTQYF.

The chain couples TRBV11-2 to TRBJ2-1; 8 bases are shared with TRBD2. Trimming cost V 4 bases and J 7 bases; bases outside gene matches: 6. This CDR3 contains 14 residues. Germline V gene lookup returns CDR1 SGHAT and CDR2 FQNNGV. The CDR3 loop is CASSSGTSRNEQFF. The CDR3 DNA follows: TGTGCCAGCAGCTCCGGGACTAGTCGGAATGAGCAGTTCTTC.

This clonotype was seen once. The rearrangement uses TRBV7-2 and TRBJ2-4, with no clear D. CDR3 length equals 16 residues. Trimming stripped 1 base from V and 2 bases from J, with 12 bases between. The germline V gene has CDR1 SGHTA and CDR2 FQGNSA. The CDR3 coding sequence is TGTGCCAGCAGCTTAGGGGGATTGGCTTCCAAAAACATTCAGTACTTC. Its protein product is CASSLGGLASKNIQYF.

This clonotype has a handful of counts. This chain connects TRBV12-3 or TRBV12-4 to TRBJ2-3; D not certain. The germline V and J ends were trimmed by 7 bases and 8 bases, with 19 bases remaining between them. This CDR3 has 14 amino acids. The CDR3 DNA sequence: TGTGCCAGCATATCGGGCGTACCGACGAGTACGCAGTATTTT. It yields the protein CASISGVPTSTQYF.

The V and J genes are TRBV7-3 and TRBJ2-6; D uncertain. Germline assignment: CDR1 SGHTA and CDR2 FQGTGA. CDR3 length: 15 amino acids. Trimming took off 5 bases at V and 0 bases at J, with 8 bases between the two ends. The DNA for the CDR3 is TGTGCCAGCAGCACTCGAAACTCTGGGGCCAACGTCCTGACTTTC. Protein sequence: CASSTRNSGANVLTF.

This clonotype came up a few times. The chain joins TRBV28 to TRBJ2-5; 7 nucleotides line up with TRBD1. Unmatched junction bases numbered 8, after V lost 3 bases and J lost 4 bases. CDR1 and CDR2 from the germline V gene are MDHEN and SYDVKM. CDR3 length: 15 residues. The CDR3 DNA reads TGTGCCAGCAGTTTTTCCGGGACAGCAGTAGAGACCCAGTACTTC. This gives the protein CASSFSGTAVETQYF.

This clonotype has ten or more counts. The V gene is TRBV6-5, the J gene TRBJ1-1; D not certain. V dropped 10 bases and J dropped 5 bases, with 11 bases sitting between them. The CDR3 loop spans 11 amino acids. Germline V gene data show CDR1 as MNHEY and CDR2 as SVGAGI. The CDR3 bases are TGTGCCATCCTGGTAGGGACTGAAGCTTTCTTT. Encoded protein: CAILVGTEAFF.

This clonotype has more than one count but fewer than ten. V gene TRBV14 combines with J gene TRBJ1-1; D is undetermined. The CDR3 runs to 14 residues. Per the germline V gene, CDR1 is SGHDN and CDR2 is FVKESK. Trimming shortened V by 3 bases and J by 5 bases, and 13 bases separated the two germline ends. The CDR3 is CASSQQARWTEAFF. The CDR3 DNA reads TGTGCCAGCAGCCAGCAGGCGCGCTGGACTGAAGCTTTCTTT.

CDR3 coding DNA: TGTGCCAGCAGCCCACTGGGTGAGAGCTCCTACAATGAGCAGTTCTTC. It translates to CASSPLGESSYNEQFF. The chain combines TRBV5-5 with TRBJ2-1, with D hard to call. The germline V gene encodes CDR1 SGHKS and CDR2 YYEKEE (reference sequence). The CDR3 is 16 amino acids. Trimming shortened V by 4 bases and J by 0 bases, and 14 bases separated the two germline ends.

In nucleotides, the CDR3 is TGTGCCAGCAGCTTAATGATCCCACGAAACACAGATACGCAGTATTTT. It is translated as CASSLMIPRNTDTQYF. The chain employs TRBV7-8 and TRBJ2-3; D ambiguous. Per germline, CDR1 SGHVS and CDR2 FQNEAQ. The CDR3 is made up of 16 amino acids. V was clipped by 2 bases and J by 2 bases, with 14 bases between them.

V usage is TRBV12-3 or TRBV12-4 and J usage is TRBJ2-1; TRBD1 might be the D (6 bases). The CDR3 sequence is 16 residues long. V lost 6 bases and J 0 bases, leaving 15 bases between the germline ends. CDR3: CASRSQGLGSYNEQFF. The DNA for the CDR3 is TGTGCCAGCAGGTCCCAGGGGCTGGGCTCCTACAATGAGCAGTTCTTC.

This clonotype has only a few counts. The V and J genes are TRBV3-1 and TRBJ2-1; D is possibly TRBD1 (7 bases). The CDR3 sequence is 13 residues long. Trimming cost V 5 bases and J 11 bases, with 16 bases left between them. The germline V gene has CDR1 LGHDT and CDR2 YNNKEL (reference sequence). The chain's CDR3 is CASSFPQGGQQFF. DNA of the CDR3: TGTGCCAGCAGCTTTCCTCAGGGGGGCCAGCAGTTCTTC.

To note about this clonotype: This may arise from a read error, as a much more abundant clone is one base away. J is TRBJ2-7 and V is TRBV20-1; D remains ambiguous. Germline V gene lookup returns CDR1 DFQATT and CDR2 SNEGSKA (reference sequence). The CDR3 sequence is 10 residues long. CDR3 sequence reads: CNAGPYEQYF. CDR3 sequence (DNA): TGCAATGCTGGTCCCTACGAGCAGTACTTC.

This chain uses TRBV19 with TRBJ2-5; D might be TRBD1 (5 bases). V was pared by 5 bases and J by 7 bases, with 11 bases between. The germline V gene has CDR1 LNHDA and CDR2 SQIVND (reference sequence). The CDR3 loop spans 12 amino acids. The DNA of the CDR3 is TGTGCCAGTAGTCAGGGCGAAGGGACCCAGTACTTC. It translates to CASSQGEGTQYF.

This clonotype was detected ten times or more. The V and J genes are TRBV7-8 and TRBJ2-7; D perhaps matches TRBD2 (6 bases). Trimming removed 2 bases from V and 1 base from J, with 9 bases in between. From germline, CDR1 is SGHVS and CDR2 FQNEAQ. The CDR3 contains 14 residues. CDR3 protein: CASSLWGESYEQYF. The CDR3 DNA reads TGTGCCAGCAGCTTATGGGGGGAATCCTACGAGCAGTACTTC.

The chain combines TRBV5-1 with TRBJ2-1, with D maybe TRBD1 (6 bases). Trimming took off 5 bases at V and 2 bases at J, with 14 bases between the two ends. Germline V lookup: CDR1 SGHRS, CDR2 YFSETQ. The CDR3 runs to 15 residues. CDR3 coding DNA: TGCGCCAGCAGTCCACAGGGCCCCACCTACAATGAGCAGTTCTTC. Protein: CASSPQGPTYNEQFF.